A selection of T cell receptor beta chains follows, all from one sample in a study of blood T cells in healthy people across ages. TCRdb reprocessed the 5' RACE reads with MiXCR, giving one entry per CDR3 protein. In the table there are almost 1 million distinct CDR3 sequences, roughly half of which are singletons. The material sequenced was blood. The receptors were sampled from a woman in her sixties or seventies in good health. Both conserved end residues are part of each CDR3. Fields, in order: V gene, clone size, J gene, D gene, CDR3 length, CDR3 protein, CDR3 DNA. The D gene is left open where the match is weak. Size is stated for part of the rows, as once, few or many counts, or as a class when the clone is expanded.

v_call: TRBV20-1
clone_size: few
j_call: TRBJ1-1
d_call: -
cdr3_length: 13
cdr3_aa: CSARGVGNTEAFF
cdr3_nt: TGCAGTGCTAGAGGAGTCGGGAACACTGAAGCTTTCTTT

v_call: TRBV29-1
clone_size: -
j_call: TRBJ2-6
d_call: TRBD2
cdr3_length: 16
cdr3_aa: CSVFSGRSSGANVLTF
cdr3_nt: TGCAGCGTATTTAGCGGGAGGTCCTCTGGGGCCAACGTCCTGACTTTC

v_call: TRBV4-2
clone_size: -
j_call: TRBJ2-1
d_call: -
cdr3_length: 14
cdr3_aa: CASSQAGPYNEQFF
cdr3_nt: TGTGCCAGCAGCCAAGCGGGCCCCTACAATGAGCAGTTCTTC

v_call: TRBV7-2
clone_size: -
j_call: TRBJ2-3
d_call: -
cdr3_length: 13
cdr3_aa: CASGRAYTDTQYF
cdr3_nt: TGTGCCAGCGGACGGGCCTACACAGATACGCAGTATTTT

v_call: TRBV29-1
clone_size: -
j_call: TRBJ1-4
d_call: -
cdr3_length: 13
cdr3_aa: CSVEAATNEKLFF
cdr3_nt: TGCAGCGTTGAGGCAGCAACTAATGAAAAACTGTTTTTT

v_call: TRBV6-2/TRBV6-3
clone_size: -
j_call: TRBJ2-1
d_call: -
cdr3_length: 12
cdr3_aa: CASALIYNEQFF
cdr3_nt: TGTGCCAGCGCGCTTATCTACAATGAGCAGTTCTTC

v_call: TRBV4-1
clone_size: -
j_call: TRBJ2-4
d_call: -
cdr3_length: 16
cdr3_aa: CASGLRTAVAKNIQYF
cdr3_nt: TGCGCCAGCGGCCTTCGGACAGCAGTAGCCAAAAACATTCAGTACTTC

v_call: TRBV20-1
clone_size: -
j_call: TRBJ2-5
d_call: -
cdr3_length: 15
cdr3_aa: CSAIVPGHVQETQYF
cdr3_nt: TGCAGTGCCATAGTTCCAGGACACGTACAAGAGACCCAGTACTTC

v_call: TRBV7-6
clone_size: -
j_call: TRBJ2-2
d_call: -
cdr3_length: 17
cdr3_aa: CASSLRRAPTNTGELFF
cdr3_nt: TGTGCCAGCAGCCTACGGAGGGCTCCTACGAACACCGGGGAGCTGTTTTTT

v_call: TRBV12-3/TRBV12-4
clone_size: -
j_call: TRBJ2-7
d_call: TRBD2
cdr3_length: 15
cdr3_aa: CASSFAGEMSYEQYF
cdr3_nt: TGTGCCAGCAGTTTTGCGGGAGAAATGTCCTACGAGCAGTACTTC

v_call: TRBV27
clone_size: many
j_call: TRBJ2-3
d_call: -
cdr3_length: 13
cdr3_aa: CASIEGGTDTQYF
cdr3_nt: TGTGCCAGCATCGAGGGGGGCACAGATACGCAGTATTTT

v_call: TRBV9
clone_size: -
j_call: TRBJ1-5
d_call: -
cdr3_length: 16
cdr3_aa: CASNDGRGGAYQPQHF
cdr3_nt: TGTGCCAGCAACGACGGAAGAGGGGGGGCCTATCAGCCCCAGCATTTT

v_call: TRBV6-5
clone_size: -
j_call: TRBJ1-1
d_call: -
cdr3_length: 15
cdr3_aa: CASRPLGGSNTEAFF
cdr3_nt: TGTGCCAGCAGACCCCTGGGGGGGAGTAACACTGAAGCTTTCTTT

v_call: TRBV6-2/TRBV6-3
clone_size: -
j_call: TRBJ2-1
d_call: -
cdr3_length: 14
cdr3_aa: CATKRDRRNNEQFF
cdr3_nt: TGTGCCACCAAGCGGGACAGGAGAAACAATGAGCAGTTCTTC

v_call: TRBV6-2/TRBV6-3
clone_size: -
j_call: TRBJ2-3
d_call: TRBD2
cdr3_length: 16
cdr3_aa: CASTNQLAGGRDTQYF
cdr3_nt: TGTGCCAGCACCAATCAACTAGCGGGAGGGAGAGATACGCAGTATTTT

v_call: TRBV2
clone_size: -
j_call: TRBJ2-4
d_call: -
cdr3_length: 11
cdr3_aa: CASSTANIQYF
cdr3_nt: TGTGCCAGCAGTACAGCCAACATTCAGTACTTC

v_call: TRBV7-2
clone_size: -
j_call: TRBJ1-1
d_call: -
cdr3_length: 17
cdr3_aa: CASSLRFRGRLSVEAFF
cdr3_nt: TGTGCCAGCAGCTTACGGTTCAGGGGAAGGTTGAGCGTTGAAGCTTTCTTT

v_call: TRBV7-9
clone_size: -
j_call: TRBJ1-5
d_call: -
cdr3_length: 17
cdr3_aa: CASSLAGHQKSNQPQHF
cdr3_nt: TGTGCCAGCAGCTTAGCGGGGCACCAGAAAAGCAATCAGCCCCAGCATTTT

v_call: TRBV6-2/TRBV6-3
clone_size: -
j_call: TRBJ2-7
d_call: TRBD2
cdr3_length: 14
cdr3_aa: CASRKTSGRLRQYF
cdr3_nt: TGTGCCAGCAGAAAGACTAGCGGGAGGCTACGACAGTACTTC

v_call: TRBV7-8
clone_size: -
j_call: TRBJ2-2
d_call: -
cdr3_length: 15
cdr3_aa: CASSFNTGNTGELFF
cdr3_nt: TGTGCCAGCAGCTTCAACACAGGGAACACCGGGGAGCTGTTTTTT

v_call: TRBV7-3
clone_size: -
j_call: TRBJ2-3
d_call: -
cdr3_length: 12
cdr3_aa: CASSSSTDTRYF
cdr3_nt: TGTGCCAGCAGCTCAAGCACAGATACGCGGTATTTT

v_call: TRBV20-1
clone_size: -
j_call: TRBJ2-1
d_call: TRBD2
cdr3_length: 20
cdr3_aa: CSARDTPGTSGRAKYNEQFF
cdr3_nt: TGCAGTGCTAGAGACACGCCCGGGACTAGCGGGAGGGCCAAGTACAATGAGCAGTTCTTC

v_call: TRBV28
clone_size: -
j_call: TRBJ1-1
d_call: -
cdr3_length: 20
cdr3_aa: CANSLGQGRFVEHGNTEAFF
cdr3_nt: TGTGCCAACAGTTTAGGGCAGGGGAGGTTCGTTGAGCACGGGAACACTGAAGCTTTCTTT

v_call: TRBV20-1
clone_size: -
j_call: TRBJ2-3
d_call: -
cdr3_length: 12
cdr3_aa: CSARTPGDTQYF
cdr3_nt: TGCAGTGCTCGGACCCCGGGGGATACGCAGTATTTT

v_call: TRBV27
clone_size: -
j_call: TRBJ2-7
d_call: -
cdr3_length: 14
cdr3_aa: CASSPVAPSYEQYF
cdr3_nt: TGTGCCAGCAGCCCCGTGGCCCCATCCTACGAGCAGTACTTC

v_call: TRBV2
clone_size: -
j_call: TRBJ2-7
d_call: -
cdr3_length: 14
cdr3_aa: CASFRSPSSYEQYF
cdr3_nt: TGTGCCAGCTTTCGAAGCCCCAGCTCCTACGAGCAGTACTTC

v_call: TRBV20-1
clone_size: -
j_call: TRBJ2-1
d_call: TRBD2
cdr3_length: 14
cdr3_aa: CSARVLANYNEQFF
cdr3_nt: TGCAGTGCTAGAGTACTAGCGAACTACAATGAGCAGTTCTTC

v_call: TRBV4-3
clone_size: few
j_call: TRBJ2-2
d_call: TRBD2
cdr3_length: 16
cdr3_aa: CASSQEAAGGTGELFF
cdr3_nt: TGCGCCAGCAGCCAAGAGGCAGCGGGAGGGACCGGGGAGCTGTTTTTT

v_call: TRBV10-3
clone_size: -
j_call: TRBJ2-1
d_call: -
cdr3_length: 12
cdr3_aa: CASALGEFAQFF
cdr3_nt: TGTGCCTCAGCTTTGGGGGAGTTCGCGCAGTTCTTC

v_call: TRBV9
clone_size: few
j_call: TRBJ2-4
d_call: TRBD1
cdr3_length: 16
cdr3_aa: CASSVGLGQGKNIQYF
cdr3_nt: TGTGCCAGCAGCGTAGGACTGGGACAGGGGAAAAACATTCAGTACTTC

v_call: TRBV20-1
clone_size: -
j_call: TRBJ1-6
d_call: -
cdr3_length: 13
cdr3_aa: CSAEGFGNSPLHF
cdr3_nt: TGCAGTGCTGAGGGCTTCGGGAATTCACCCCTCCACTTT

v_call: TRBV4-1
clone_size: few
j_call: TRBJ2-3
d_call: -
cdr3_length: 14
cdr3_aa: CASSQEDELDTQYF
cdr3_nt: TGCGCCAGCAGCCAAGAGGATGAGTTGGATACGCAGTATTTT

v_call: TRBV28
clone_size: few
j_call: TRBJ1-1
d_call: -
cdr3_length: 13
cdr3_aa: CASREGWNTEAFF
cdr3_nt: TGTGCCAGCAGAGAGGGGTGGAACACTGAAGCTTTCTTT

v_call: TRBV7-3
clone_size: -
j_call: TRBJ2-1
d_call: TRBD2
cdr3_length: 17
cdr3_aa: CASSLGTSGRGRNEQFF
cdr3_nt: TGTGCCAGCAGCCTAGGGACTAGCGGGAGAGGGAGGAATGAGCAGTTCTTC

v_call: TRBV6-5
clone_size: -
j_call: TRBJ2-1
d_call: TRBD2
cdr3_length: 16
cdr3_aa: CASRFGTSGRADEQFF
cdr3_nt: TGTGCCAGCAGATTTGGGACTAGCGGGAGAGCGGATGAGCAGTTCTTC

v_call: TRBV7-2
clone_size: -
j_call: TRBJ2-3
d_call: TRBD2
cdr3_length: 17
cdr3_aa: CASSPQTSGGSTDTQYF
cdr3_nt: TGTGCCAGCAGCCCCCAGACTAGCGGAGGGAGCACAGATACGCAGTATTTT

v_call: TRBV7-2
clone_size: -
j_call: TRBJ2-1
d_call: -
cdr3_length: 15
cdr3_aa: CASSSYRSRYNEQFF
cdr3_nt: TGTGCCAGCAGCTCCTACAGGTCCCGCTACAATGAGCAGTTCTTC

v_call: TRBV4-2
clone_size: -
j_call: TRBJ2-5
d_call: TRBD1
cdr3_length: 14
cdr3_aa: CASSHLTGIETQYF
cdr3_nt: TGTGCCAGCAGCCACCTGACAGGGATCGAGACCCAGTACTTC

v_call: TRBV28
clone_size: -
j_call: TRBJ2-7
d_call: TRBD2
cdr3_length: 14
cdr3_aa: CASSGLAGNYEQYF
cdr3_nt: TGTGCCAGCAGTGGCCTAGCGGGAAACTACGAGCAGTACTTC